The rows below give T cell receptor beta chains drawn from one sample of a study of beta chain features in type 1 diabetes. Repertoires were generated with immunoSEQ multiplex PCR, while TCRdb's copy carries only in-frame clones and drops some. Here the sample spans fewer than 150,000 clones, less than 9% being singletons. The sample consisted of central memory CD4+ T cells from blood. These receptors were taken from a woman aged 25 to 45 in good health. The conserved cysteine and the conserved F or W are not part of the CDR3 here.

CDR3aa,v_gene
ASSSHRLAGNIQY,TRBV7-9
ASSPGLVLHEQF,TRBV6-6
ASSQDGDTYGYT,TRBV4-2
ASREDRTNTGELF,TRBV2
ASTGTGPGTYEQY,TRBV6-6
ASQLRSSGSNNEQF,TRBV7-2
ASRIGQGALSSYEQY,TRBV5-1
ASRQTGADTQY,TRBV28
ASSLRTSGSGEQF,TRBV7-8
SVPGQGPYEQY,TRBV29-1
ASSRSAGAPGDTQY,TRBV11-2
ASSDRLNTEAF,TRBV7-9
ASSQGQMGSSYTGELF,TRBV4-2
ASSRETRRSNQPQH,TRBV7-2
ASSLEVTEGADTQY,TRBV5-1
ASSLVLATNEKLF,TRBV7-9
ASSLQREQF,TRBV7-9
ASSYLLAGGEQF,TRBV7-9
AGDRNQPQH,TRBV27
ASSPSYSAAWGTQY,TRBV11-2
ASSYDRGNTEAF,TRBV6-5
ASSFSGSGADTQY,TRBV28
ASSLRGGRASGANVLT,TRBV7-3
ASSLDGQPKG,TRBV7-9
ASSSGEGPIFTDTQY,TRBV7-2
ATSRDSQRGEQF,TRBV15
ASSQDLRLAGVTDTQY,TRBV4-2
ASSLVTFSYEQY,TRBV11-2
ATSRRTGDTGELF,TRBV15
ASSSQGTSNEKLF,TRBV28
ATSRVKGQGRYGYT,TRBV15
ASRTGNENIQY,TRBV19
ASSLEGQLAYEQY,TRBV5-1
ASSLQGNTGELF,TRBV11-2
AWSMYSQETQY,TRBV30
ASSSQTGGNTIY,TRBV7-9
SVGGGYEQY,TRBV29-1
ASSVVPEGDEQF,TRBV9
ASSTDRVPGELF,TRBV7-2
ASSTRARGRETQY,TRBV28
ASSYSAGVRGYEQF,TRBV6-5